Detailed here is one T cell receptor (beta chain). Antigen unknown. These data originate in a study of OX40 agonist ivuxolimab in advanced cancers. Study as a whole: Ivuxolimab was delivered to patients intravenously every 2 weeks at doses spanning 0.01 to 10 mg/kg. Of the patients, three showed partial responses, one with hepatocellular carcinoma and two with cutaneous melanoma. Study results and caveats: In the 0.1 to 3.0 mg/kg range, CD4+ and CD8+ blood T cells had expanded clonally by week 6. CD8+ T cells showed, on average, more clonal expansion than CD4+ cells.

Repertoires were generated with immunoSEQ multiplex PCR, while TCRdb's copy carries only in-frame clones and drops some. The table includes around 100,000 clones, around 91% detected once. The material was CD4+ or CD8+ T cells sorted from blood, obtained in a trial of the OX40 agonist ivuxolimab. This TCR came from an adult with an advanced solid tumor such as melanoma, head and neck, liver or kidney cancer.

For the CDR3, the DNA is TGTGCCAGTAGTATTAGCGGCAGGGAGGACATTCAGTACTTC. Translation gives CASSISGREDIQYF. This sequence joins TRBV19 and TRBJ2-4; a weak D match, TRBD2 (6 bases). The CDR3 contains 14 residues. V lost 3 bases to trimming and J lost 8 bases, with 14 bases between them. Germline values: CDR1 LNHDA, CDR2 SQIVND (reference sequence).